One sample yielded the 20 T cell receptor beta chains listed below, sequenced in a study of cytomegalovirus exposure and HLA in healthy donors. The PCR used 60 Vbeta and 13 Jbeta primers. Profiled with immunoSEQ multiplex PCR; TCRdb holds only in-frame clones, not every one. Of over 150,000 clones in the sample, over 70% were seen once. What was sequenced was PBMCs. The source is a woman in her forties or fifties in good health and CMV-seropositive.

The chain has TRBV25-1 and TRBJ1-4; no firm D call. With 3 bases removed from V and 5 bases from J, the gap between germline ends came to 13 bases. The CDR3 is made up of 15 amino acids. Per the germline V gene, CDR1 is MGHDK and CDR2 is SYGVNS. CDR3 DNA: TGTGCCAGCAGTGACCGGGAGCCAGGAAATGAAAAACTGTTTTTT. Amino acids: CASSDREPGNEKLFF. Based on the CDR3 plus reference TRBV25-1 and TRBJ1-4, the full variable domain is EADIYQTPRYLVIGTGKKITLECSQTMGHDKMYWYQQDPGMELHLIHYSYGVNSTEKGDLSSESTVSRIRTEHFPLTLESARPSHTSQYLCASSDREPGNEKLFFGSGTQLSVL.

The chain joins TRBV7-8 to TRBJ2-4, with 8 bases that match TRBD2. After removal of 4 bases from V and 2 bases from J, the junction contained 10 bases not matched to a gene. Germline loops: CDR1 SGHVS, CDR2 FQNEAQ. This CDR3 region has 17 residues. CDR3 DNA: TGTGCCAGCAGCTCTAACCAGCGGGGGCTTACCAAAAACATTCAGTACTTC. Protein: CASSSNQRGLTKNIQYF.

The chain employs TRBV5-1 and TRBJ2-5; TRBD2 might be the D (7 bases). Deletions cut 4 bases from V and 5 bases from J, with 12 bases between. Germline values: CDR1 SGHRS, CDR2 YFSETQ. This CDR3 has 13 residues. Here the CDR3 DNA reads TGCGCCAGCAGCGGGGGGGCTGGGGAGACCCAGTACTTC. Translated, it gives CASSGGAGETQYF.

This clone was seen only once. This sequence joins TRBV11-2 and TRBJ1-5; D uncertain. Germline CDR1 reads SGHAT; CDR2 reads FQNNGV. Trimming removed 3 bases from V and 7 bases from J, with 10 bases in between. This CDR3 comprises 13 residues. The DNA of the CDR3 is TGTGCCAGCAGCTTCGGAGGAGGGCAGCCCCAGCATTTT. Translating gives CASSFGGGQPQHF.

The V and J genes are TRBV5-1 and TRBJ1-1, with D possibly being TRBD1 (5 bases). V lost 4 bases, J lost 1 base, and 17 bases lay in between. This CDR3 has 16 residues. The germline CDR1 and CDR2 sequences are SGHRS and YFSETQ. The CDR3 region has the DNA TGCGCCAGCAGCCTCCAGGAGGGGCGGGAGAACACTGAAGCTTTCTTT. Its protein is CASSLQEGRENTEAFF.

V gene TRBV7-2 combines with J gene TRBJ2-1; the D is unclear. CDR1 and CDR2 (germline): SGHTA, FQGNSA. The CDR3 covers 10 residues. Trimming pared 8 bases from V and 5 bases from J, leaving 4 bases between. The CDR3 bases are TGTGCCAGCGGAGACAATGAGCAGTTCTTC. Translating it yields CASGDNEQFF. Using reference TRBV7-2 and TRBJ2-1 for the parts outside the CDR3, the full variable domain is GAGVSQSPSNKVTEKGKDVELRCDPISGHTALYWYRQSLGQGLEFLIYFQGNSAPDKSGLPSDRFSAERTGGSVSTLTIQRTQQEDSAVYLCASGDNEQFFGPGTRLTVL.

CDR3 nucleotides: TGTGCCAGCATTTCAGCGGGAGGGTACAATGAGCAGTTCTTC. This sequence encodes CASISAGGYNEQFF. The rearrangement uses TRBV6-5 and TRBJ2-1; 10 bases fit TRBD2. V gave up 7 bases and J gave up 4 bases; unmatched junction bases: 4. The CDR3 is 14 residues long. Germline CDR1 is MNHEY and CDR2 is SVGAGI.

In its sample, this clone was seen once. The chain is built from TRBV7-9 and TRBJ2-3; 12 bases align to TRBD2. The CDR3 consists of 18 residues. The J segment lost 0 bases and the V segment lost 5 bases, leaving 9 bases of the junction unmatched. Germline values: CDR1 SEHNR, CDR2 FQNEAQ (reference sequence). The CDR3 region is CASSVTSGGWVSTDTQYF. The DNA for the CDR3 is TGTGCCAGCAGCGTGACTAGCGGGGGTTGGGTTAGCACAGATACGCAGTATTTT.

This clone was observed a few times. The rearrangement links TRBV4-3 to TRBJ1-6; TRBD1 aligns across 7 bases. Trimming took 2 bases from V and 5 from J; bases not matched to a gene: 9. Germline CDR1 is LGHNA and CDR2 is YSLEER. CDR3 size: 17 residues. The CDR3 sequence: CASSQQGEGLDNSPLHF. CDR3 DNA sequence: TGCGCCAGCAGCCAACAGGGGGAAGGGTTAGATAATTCACCCCTCCACTTT.

Points on this clone: An end of the junction differs from the germline gene, which may be a read error. This sequence joins TRBV4-1 and TRBJ2-4; 7 bases line up with TRBD2. The CDR3 has 15 amino acids. Germline V gives CDR1 MGHRA, CDR2 YSYEKL. CDR3 bases: TGTGCCAGCAGCCAAGATGGCGGGGGAGGGAACATTCAGTACTTC. Residues: CASSQDGGGGNIQYF.

The CDR3 nucleotides read TGTGCCAGCAGCGTAGCGGAGAGCTTAGTCTATGGCTACACCTTC. As protein: CASSVAESLVYGYTF. The chain uses TRBV9 and TRBJ1-2; no clear D gene. Germline V lookup: CDR1 SGDLS, CDR2 YYNGEE. There are 15 residues in the CDR3. The ends were cut back, 0 bases at V and 4 bases at J, with 13 bases in the middle.

V usage is TRBV5-6 and J usage is TRBJ1-2; tentatively, D is TRBD1 (5 bases). Per germline, CDR1 SGHDT and CDR2 YYEEEE. V was shortened by 4 bases and J by 9 bases, with 13 bases between the two germline ends. The CDR3 runs 12 residues. CDR3 nucleotides: TGTGCCAGCAGCGCGACAGCCCTGAGCTACACCTTC. Its translation: CASSATALSYTF.

V is TRBV11-2 and J is TRBJ1-4; the match to TRBD1 covers 7 bases. Germline V gene sequence: CDR1 SGHAT, CDR2 FQNNGV. The ends lost 0 bases at V and 8 bases at J; junction bases unmatched: 6. CDR3 length equals 15 residues. In DNA form, the CDR3 reads TGTGCCAGCAGCTTAGAGGCAGGGGGGAACGAAAAACTGTTTTTT. Its protein product is CASSLEAGGNEKLFF.

On this clone: A junction boundary mismatches the germline segment, possibly from a read error. The rearrangement joins TRBV5-4 to TRBJ2-4; perhaps TRBD2 as D (6 bases). The CDR3 contains 15 residues. Germline values: CDR1 SGHNT, CDR2 YYREEE (reference sequence). CDR3: CASSPITSSKNSQYF. In DNA form, the CDR3 reads TGTGCCAGCAGCCCAATCACTAGCTCCAAAAACAGTCAGTACTTC. The complete variable domain, with remaining parts taken from reference TRBV5-4 and TRBJ2-4, reads ETGVTQSPTHLIKTRGQQVTLRCSSQSGHNTVSWYQQALGQGPQFIFQYYREEENGRGNFPPRFSGLQFPNYSSELNVNALELDDSALYLCASSPITSSKNSQYFGAGTRLSVL.

This clone was observed a few times. CDR3 region: CASSEEGADTEAFF. In DNA, the CDR3 is TGCGCCAGCAGCGAAGAGGGCGCGGACACTGAAGCTTTCTTT. The chain joins TRBV5-1 to TRBJ1-1; D gene unclear. Trimming removed 4 bases from V and 3 bases from J, with 13 bases in between. CDR1 SGHRS and CDR2 YFSETQ come from the germline V gene. The CDR3 runs to 14 residues.

The rearrangement joins TRBV4-1 to TRBJ2-1, with D perhaps matching TRBD2 (5 bases). Trimming pared 5 bases from V and 5 bases from J, leaving 16 bases between. CDR3 size: 15 residues. Germline CDR1 reads MGHRA; CDR2 reads YSYEKL. The CDR3 nucleotides read TGCGCCAGCAGCATCGCGCGGACTCTAGACAATGAGCAGTTCTTC. It encodes CASSIARTLDNEQFF.

The V call is TRBV30, the J call TRBJ2-7; maybe TRBD1 (6 bases). The CDR3 extends over 11 amino acids. Germline V gene sequence: CDR1 GTSNPN, CDR2 SVGIG (reference sequence). The V gene lost 2 bases and the J gene lost 5 bases, with 7 bases spanning the gap. This CDR3 reads CAWSTGHEQYF. CDR3 sequence (DNA): TGTGCCTGGAGTACAGGGCACGAGCAGTACTTC.

A word on this clone: At one of its ends the junction is not consistent with the germline gene, which may arise from a read error. V and J are TRBV5-6 and TRBJ2-7, with D possibly matching TRBD2 (6 bases). The CDR3 loop spans 14 amino acids. Germline CDR1 is SGHDT and CDR2 is YYEEEE. The CDR3 region has the DNA TGTGCCAGCAGCTTGATGCGGGGCTCCCACGAGCAGTACTTC. This encodes CASSLMRGSHEQYF.

The gene calls are TRBV18 and TRBJ2-3; 11 nucleotides agree with TRBD1. The CDR3 covers 15 residues. Per the germline V gene, CDR1 is KGHSH and CDR2 is LQKENI. V was clipped by 3 bases and J by 3 bases; unmatched bases: 2. Here the CDR3 reads CASSPGTGGTDTQYF. CDR3 nucleotide sequence: TGTGCCAGCTCACCGGGGACAGGGGGGACAGATACGCAGTATTTT.

This rearrangement joins TRBV28 to TRBJ1-5, with TRBD1 matching over 9 bases. Germline V gene data show CDR1 as MDHEN and CDR2 as SYDVKM. The CDR3 is made up of 17 amino acids. Germline trimming cut 10 bases from V and 2 bases from J; bases unmatched to any gene: 15. The CDR3 DNA follows: TGTGCCACAAGGGGACAGGGACAGGATGGAGGCAATCAGCCCCAGCATTTT. Translation gives CATRGQGQDGGNQPQHF.